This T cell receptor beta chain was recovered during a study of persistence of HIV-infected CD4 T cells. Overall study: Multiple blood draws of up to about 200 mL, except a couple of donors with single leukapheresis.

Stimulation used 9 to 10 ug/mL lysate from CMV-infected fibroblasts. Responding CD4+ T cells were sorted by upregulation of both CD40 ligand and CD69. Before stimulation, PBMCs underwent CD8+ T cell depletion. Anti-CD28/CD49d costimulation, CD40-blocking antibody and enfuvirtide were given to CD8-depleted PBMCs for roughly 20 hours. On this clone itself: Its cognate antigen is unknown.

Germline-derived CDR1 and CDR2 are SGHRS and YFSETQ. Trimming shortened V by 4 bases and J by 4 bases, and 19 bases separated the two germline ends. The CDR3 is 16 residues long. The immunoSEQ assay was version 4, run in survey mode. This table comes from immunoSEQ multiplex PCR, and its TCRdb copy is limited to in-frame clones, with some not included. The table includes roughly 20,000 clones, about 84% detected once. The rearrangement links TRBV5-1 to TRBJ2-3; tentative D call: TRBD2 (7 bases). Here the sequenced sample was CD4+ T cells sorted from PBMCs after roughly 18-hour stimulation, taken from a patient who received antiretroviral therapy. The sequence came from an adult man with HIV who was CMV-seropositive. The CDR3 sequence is CASSPDWGGPSDTQYF. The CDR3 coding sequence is TGCGCCAGCAGCCCCGATTGGGGGGGCCCCTCAGATACGCAGTATTTT.